What follows are 30 T cell receptor beta chains derived from one specimen sequenced in a study of T cells after yellow fever vaccination. TCRdb reprocessed the 5' RACE reads via MiXCR and lists one record per CDR3 protein. The table has a few hundred thousand distinct CDR3 sequences, 3% to 4.5% seen once. Here the sequenced sample was PBMCs, taken on the day of the yellow fever booster vaccination. These receptors originate from a man younger than 30 who received the YFV17D yellow fever vaccine.

This clonotype has just a few counts. The chain employs TRBV7-2 and TRBJ1-2; D is ambiguous. This CDR3 spans 12 amino acids. V was cut by 4 bases and J by 6 bases, with 9 bases left in between. CDR1 is SGHTA and CDR2 is FQGNSA in the germline V gene. CDR3 amino acids: CASSSAGNGYTF. Here the CDR3 DNA reads TGTGCCAGCAGCTCCGCCGGGAATGGCTACACCTTC.

This clonotype was seen many times. The chain uses TRBV20-1 and TRBJ1-5, with D hard to call. This CDR3 has 12 amino acids. Germline V gene lookup returns CDR1 DFQATT and CDR2 SNEGSKA (reference sequence). V was trimmed by 3 bases and J by 1 base, leaving 4 bases between them. Here the CDR3 DNA reads TGCAGTGCTAGTTCGAGCAATCAGCCCCAGCATTTT. Translated: CSASSSNQPQHF.

This clonotype has a handful of counts. The rearrangement joins TRBV10-3 to TRBJ2-5; 7 bases are shared with TRBD1. This CDR3 comprises 13 residues. With V trimmed by 6 bases and J by 1 base, 2 bases remained unmatched. Germline V gene lookup returns CDR1 ENHRY and CDR2 SYGVKD. CDR3 in DNA: TGTGCCATCAGCCGACAGGGCCAAGAGACCCAGTACTTC. Residues: CAISRQGQETQYF.

J is TRBJ1-2 and V is TRBV20-1; D uncertain. This CDR3 has 13 amino acids. The germline V gene encodes CDR1 DFQATT and CDR2 SNEGSKA (reference sequence). V shed 6 bases and J shed 0 bases, with 11 bases lying between them. The CDR3 is CSADPGPNYGYTF. The CDR3 DNA reads TGCAGTGCCGACCCGGGTCCTAACTATGGCTACACCTTC.

This clonotype occurred many times. The V call is TRBV28, the J call TRBJ2-7; 10 bases align to TRBD1. The CDR3 sequence is 16 residues long. Per germline, CDR1 MDHEN and CDR2 SYDVKM. V lost 4 bases and J lost 2; bases outside the gene matches: 8. The CDR3: CASSSGTGALTYEQYF. CDR3 coding DNA: TGTGCCAGCAGTTCCGGGACAGGGGCCCTCACCTACGAGCAGTACTTC.

In its sample, this clonotype was seen many times. The chain carries TRBV20-1 and TRBJ1-3; D not resolved. The ends were cut back, 5 bases at V and 0 bases at J, with 8 bases in the middle. The V gene's germline CDR1 is DFQATT and CDR2 SNEGSKA (reference sequence). CDR3 length: 13 amino acids. DNA of the CDR3: TGCAGTGCTGATGACAACTCTGGAAACACCATATATTTT. Translating gives CSADDNSGNTIYF.

This clonotype occurred many times. V and J are TRBV10-2 and TRBJ2-3, with D possibly TRBD2 on 6 matching bases. Trimming cost V 4 bases and J 3 bases, with 8 bases left between them. This CDR3 has 13 residues. Germline lookup yields CDR1 WSHSY and CDR2 SAAADI. For the CDR3, the DNA is TGCGCCAGCAGTGCCCGGGAGACAGATACGCAGTATTTT. Its translation: CASSARETDTQYF.

The V gene is TRBV7-2, the J gene TRBJ1-5, with 7 bases identical to TRBD1. Germline V gene lookup returns CDR1 SGHTA and CDR2 FQGNSA. V shed 5 bases, J shed 4 bases, and the junction held 8 bases outside the gene matches. The CDR3 has 15 residues. The CDR3 nucleotides read TGTGCCAGCAGCCAGCAGGGGGGACCTAATCAGCCCCAGCATTTT. Protein product: CASSQQGGPNQPQHF.

This clonotype was observed many times. The rearrangement uses TRBV7-7 and TRBJ2-5; D call uncertain. Trimming removed 3 bases at V and 5 bases at J, with 13 bases between. Germline lookup yields CDR1 SSHAT and CDR2 FNYEAQ (reference sequence). CDR3 length: 14 residues. The CDR3 coding sequence is TGTGCCAGCAGCTTGGCGTCCTTGTCGGAGACCCAGTACTTC. Translation: CASSLASLSETQYF.

This clonotype came up a few times. This chain uses TRBV12-3 or TRBV12-4 with TRBJ2-7; possible D gene TRBD2, 5 bases. This CDR3 is built from 13 residues. V was trimmed by 4 bases and J by 7 bases, leaving 14 bases between them. The CDR3 coding sequence is TGTGCCAGCAGTTCCCTCGGGGTAGGGGAGCAGTACTTC. Translated: CASSSLGVGEQYF.

There are many counts of this clonotype. The chain uses TRBV7-3 and TRBJ2-2, with D tentatively TRBD1 (5 bases). The V end was cut by 4 bases, the J end by 3 bases, with 12 bases between. The CDR3 consists of 15 residues. The germline V gene encodes CDR1 SGHTA and CDR2 FQGTGA. The CDR3 nucleotides read TGTGCCAGCAGCTCGGATAGGGGTCACACCGGGGAGCTGTTTTTT. This encodes CASSSDRGHTGELFF.

This clonotype was observed many times. The chain has TRBV24-1 and TRBJ2-5; 7 nucleotides align to TRBD2. The germline V gene has CDR1 KGHDR and CDR2 SFDVKD. The junction had 5 bases not matched to a gene; V was cut back by 3 bases and J by 2 bases. This CDR3 contains 15 residues. The CDR3 DNA reads as TGTGCCACCAGTGATCCCCGGGACTATCAAGAGACCCAGTACTTC. Its protein product is CATSDPRDYQETQYF.

The sample holds many counts of this clonotype. The chain links TRBV7-9 to TRBJ2-6, with no clear D. Trimming left V 5 bases short and J 2 bases short, with 13 bases between. The V gene's germline CDR1 is SEHNR and CDR2 FQNEAQ (reference sequence). This CDR3 is 16 amino acids long. The CDR3 here is CASSARLRAGANVLTF. The CDR3, as DNA: TGTGCCAGCAGCGCGAGGCTCCGGGCTGGGGCCAACGTCCTGACTTTC.

The V call is TRBV24-1, the J call TRBJ2-2, with 9 positions matching TRBD1. CDR3 length equals 15 residues. From germline, CDR1 is KGHDR and CDR2 SFDVKD. Trimming took 6 bases from V and 7 from J; bases not matched to a gene: 8. CDR3 sequence (DNA): TGTGCCACCAGTCCCGGACAGGGGCGAGACGGGGAGCTGTTTTTT. Residues: CATSPGQGRDGELFF.

This CDR3 is CASSLLGDPNTEAFF. The CDR3 nucleotides read TGTGCCAGCAGCTTACTTGGGGACCCTAACACTGAAGCTTTCTTT. The chain employs TRBV7-8 and TRBJ1-1, with D possibly TRBD1 on 5 matching bases. Per germline, CDR1 SGHVS and CDR2 FQNEAQ. The CDR3 consists of 15 residues. With 2 bases removed from V and 2 bases from J, the gap between germline ends came to 12 bases. Supplemented by reference TRBV7-8 and TRBJ1-1, the full variable domain reads GAGVSQSPRYKVAKRGQDVALRCDPISGHVSLFWYQQALGQGPEFLTYFQNEAQLDKSGLPSDRFFAERPEGSVSTLKIQRTQQEDSAVYLCASSLLGDPNTEAFFGQGTRLTVV.

The table lists this clonotype with many counts. This chain's CDR3 is CASGPGLATETQYF. The CDR3 DNA is TGTGCCAGCGGCCCGGGACTAGCCACGGAGACCCAGTACTTC. V is TRBV7-2 and J is TRBJ2-5; 9 nucleotides match TRBD2. Germline assignment: CDR1 SGHTA and CDR2 FQGNSA. Losses at the gene ends were 8 bases for V and 5 bases for J; bases not matched to a gene: 9. The CDR3 has 14 amino acids.

This clonotype was detected many times. The chain joins TRBV7-8 to TRBJ2-2, with D perhaps matching TRBD1 (7 bases). Germline loops: CDR1 SGHVS, CDR2 FQNEAQ. V lost 5 bases, J lost 6 bases, and 22 bases lay in between. The CDR3 runs 17 residues. CDR3 protein: CASSNNDREVVAGELFF. Written as DNA, the CDR3 is TGTGCCAGCAGCAACAACGACAGGGAGGTAGTGGCCGGGGAGCTGTTTTTT.

This clonotype has at least ten counts. This chain connects TRBV7-9 to TRBJ1-2; D is unresolved. Germline CDR1 and CDR2: SEHNR and FQNEAQ (reference sequence). The V end lost 4 bases, the J end lost 0 bases, and 12 bases lay between the germline ends. This CDR3 comprises 15 residues. The CDR3: CASSSALEANYGYTF. CDR3 bases: TGTGCCAGCAGCTCGGCCCTGGAAGCTAACTATGGCTACACCTTC.

The CDR3: CASSFRTSTDTQYF. CDR3 DNA: TGTGCCAGCAGCTTCCGGACTAGCACAGATACGCAGTATTTT. The genes are TRBV5-5 and TRBJ2-3; D is possibly TRBD2 (5 bases). Germline V lookup: CDR1 SGHKS, CDR2 YYEKEE (reference sequence). Trimming left V 2 bases short and J 0 bases short, with 7 bases between. The CDR3 has 14 amino acids.

This clonotype was found many times. This chain joins TRBV6-2 or TRBV6-3 and TRBJ2-1; D gene ambiguous. The CDR3 extends over 13 amino acids. With 6 bases removed from V and 0 bases from J, the gap between germline ends came to 6 bases. CDR1 is MNHEY and CDR2 is SVGEGT in the germline V gene. The CDR3 region is CASRISSYNEQFF. In nucleotides, the CDR3 is TGTGCCAGCAGAATAAGCTCCTACAATGAGCAGTTCTTC.

This clonotype has a count of ten or more. The chain combines TRBV4-3 with TRBJ2-1; TRBD1 is a possible D gene (5 bases). Trimming shortened V by 0 bases and J by 4 bases, and 13 bases separated the two germline ends. CDR3 length: 16 amino acids. Germline lookup yields CDR1 LGHNA and CDR2 YSLEER. This chain's CDR3 is CASSQDPQGQYNEQFF. In DNA, the CDR3 is TGCGCCAGCAGCCAAGATCCGCAGGGTCAATACAATGAGCAGTTCTTC.

This chain's CDR3 is CASQTGAEQYV. The CDR3 DNA follows: TGTGCCAGTCAGACAGGGGCCGAGCAGTACGTC. The chain has TRBV2 and TRBJ2-7; 8 bases map to TRBD1. The germline V gene encodes CDR1 SNHLY and CDR2 FYNNEI. The J segment lost 6 bases and the V segment lost 9 bases, leaving 4 bases of the junction unmatched. This CDR3 has 11 residues.

Many counts were recorded for this clonotype. J is TRBJ2-2 and V is TRBV7-2; D is undetermined. The germline CDR1 and CDR2 sequences are SGHTA and FQGNSA. V dropped 5 bases and J dropped 3 bases, with 10 bases sitting between them. The CDR3 length is 14 residues. CDR3 bases: TGTGCCAGCAGCCCCCTCCGGGACACCGGGGAGCTGTTTTTT. Amino acids: CASSPLRDTGELFF.

This clonotype was seen repeatedly, ten times or more. The chain carries TRBV5-1 and TRBJ2-1; 8 positions agree with TRBD1. The length of the CDR3 is 15 residues. Trimming at V came to 5 bases and at J to 12 bases, leaving 16 bases not matched to a gene. Germline lookup yields CDR1 SGHRS and CDR2 YFSETQ. CDR3 DNA: TGCGCCAGCAGTTTCTCCCCAGGGGGCGGTTCGACGCAGTTCTTC. The encoded protein is CASSFSPGGGSTQFF.

This clonotype has ten or more counts. The chain joins TRBV4-3 to TRBJ1-2, with D possibly matching TRBD1 (6 bases). Trimming shortened V by 4 bases and J by 3 bases, and 18 bases separated the two germline ends. The germline CDR1 and CDR2 sequences are LGHNA and YSLEER. The length of the CDR3 is 16 residues. CDR3 DNA sequence: TGCGCCAGCAGCCCGGGCCCCTGGGCAGGGGACTATGGCTACACCTTC. It is translated as CASSPGPWAGDYGYTF.

This clonotype appeared a few times. V usage is TRBV18 and J usage is TRBJ2-5; D is uncertain. Trimming took off 4 bases at V and 2 bases at J, with 11 bases between the two ends. CDR3 length equals 14 residues. Germline assignment: CDR1 KGHSH and CDR2 LQKENI. CDR3 nucleotides: TGTGCCAGCTCACAGAGCGAAGGGCAAGAGACCCAGTACTTC. Protein sequence: CASSQSEGQETQYF.

The chain carries TRBV7-2 and TRBJ2-5, with 10 bases matching TRBD2. The CDR3 loop spans 16 amino acids. Looked up from germline, CDR1 is SGHTA and CDR2 is FQGNSA. V gave up 2 bases and J gave up 5 bases; unmatched junction bases: 8. CDR3 DNA: TGTGCCAGCAGCTTAAATAGCGGGGGGCAGAGGGAGACCCAGTACTTC. Protein: CASSLNSGGQRETQYF.

The chain links TRBV7-2 to TRBJ2-1, with 8 nucleotides matching TRBD2. In germline, CDR1 is SGHTA, CDR2 FQGNSA. Trimming at V came to 2 bases and at J to 4 bases, leaving 4 bases not matched to a gene. There are 15 residues in the CDR3. The CDR3 loop is CASSLRGGTYNEQFF. The CDR3 DNA reads TGTGCCAGCAGCTTACGCGGGGGGACTTACAATGAGCAGTTCTTC.

This rearrangement joins TRBV21-1 to TRBJ1-1; the table names TRBD1, a call not compared with the DNA. TRBV21-1 is deemed a pseudogene. The CDR3 extends over 15 amino acids. The DNA of the CDR3 is TGTGCCACCGCACGACCAGGGGGTACGGTGGCTGAAGCTTTCTTT. Translating gives CATARPGGTVAEAFF.

The rearrangement links TRBV27 to TRBJ1-4; no clear D gene. Trimming took off 6 bases at V and 0 bases at J, with 17 bases between the two ends. This CDR3 region has 17 residues. Germline assignment: CDR1 MNHEY and CDR2 SMNVEV (reference sequence). The CDR3 loop reads CASSRSKRGPTNEKLFF. For the CDR3, the DNA is TGTGCCAGCAGCCGCTCCAAGCGAGGACCAACTAATGAAAAACTGTTTTTT.